Listed below are T cell receptor beta chains from one sample, sequenced in a study of blood T cell repertoires in COVID-19. Libraries were prepared by immunoSEQ multiplex PCR; TCRdb keeps only in-frame clonotypes and omits some of them. The sample carries about 230,000 clones, 85% to 90% recorded once. The source material was PBMCs or T cells enriched from blood (not recorded which). The receptors shown here come from a young woman with acute COVID-19. Each CDR3 is given with its conserved first and last residue. A D gene is named only where the DNA matches it firmly. The listing skips clone size in some rows; elsewhere it reads once, few, many or a size class.

D gene	clone size	V gene	J gene	CDR3 protein
TRBD2	NA	TRBV2	TRBJ2-5	CASSPIAGVGETQYF
TRBD1	NA	TRBV19	TRBJ2-2	CASRGQGSTGELFF
TRBD1	NA	TRBV5-1	TRBJ1-2	CASSFDRDYGYTF
NA	once	TRBV2	TRBJ1-6	CASRGQVANSPLHF
NA	NA	TRBV19	TRBJ2-5	CASSILGRQETQYF
TRBD2	NA	TRBV9	TRBJ2-3	CASTSAGLTDTQYF
TRBD1	NA	TRBV6-4	TRBJ1-5	CASSDAGTGGIYSNQPQHF
NA	NA	TRBV11-2	TRBJ1-1	CASSPTIGQNTEAFF
NA	NA	TRBV10-2	TRBJ1-4	CASSEDRATNEKLFF
TRBD1	once	TRBV6-5	TRBJ1-6	CASTRGQTNSPLHF
TRBD1	NA	TRBV5-4	TRBJ1-4	CASSSGQGSAGEKLFF
TRBD1	NA	TRBV15	TRBJ1-1	CATSRGDRGPDTEAFF
NA	NA	TRBV2	TRBJ1-5	CASSEYLQGNQPQHF
NA	once	TRBV4-3	TRBJ1-2	CASSPGVRNSYGYTF